The clone carrying this TCR beta chain appeared a few times. These data are taken from a study of T-cell reconstitution after alpha-beta-depleted transplantation in children. Trimming shortened V by 0 bases and J by 9 bases, and 14 bases separated the two germline ends. CDR3 size: 15 residues. Germline V gene data show CDR1 as LGHNA and CDR2 as YSLEER. TCRbeta library preparation incorporated unique molecular identifiers. Each CDR3 protein is one row after TCRdb ran MiXCR on the PCR reads. The data hold roughly 500,000 distinct CDR3 sequences, with under 15% observed a single time. Source: PBMCs from the stem cell graft donor, taken from the stem cell graft. The TCR originated in a human donor who donated a stem cell graft to a child with combined immunodeficiency. The J gene is TRBJ2-2, the V gene TRBV4-3; TRBD2 might be the D (5 bases). CDR3 residues: CASSQDRAPSRELFF. CDR3 sequence (DNA): TGCGCCAGCAGCCAAGACCGGGCCCCTAGCCGGGAGCTGTTTTTT.